The present entry profiles one TCR beta chain with its context. Its antigen is undetermined. This sample is drawn from a study of blood T cells in healthy people across ages. Looking at the study overall: For every two T cells, template switching captured about one barcoded beta molecule. Overall study findings and caveats: More naive CD4+ cells and higher diversity marked long-lived donors relative to aged donors.

Drawing of peripheral blood yielded roughly 9.3 milliliters from each donor. The authors ran a second PCR of about 6 to 12 cycles using a sample-barcoded 5' primer and a J-beta primer mix. Each cDNA molecule was tagged by a template-switch adaptor that had 12 random nucleotides. TCRdb used MiXCR to reprocess the 5' RACE reads, holding one entry per CDR3 protein. The sample has over a million distinct CDR3 sequences; roughly two fifths are singletons. The sequenced material came from blood. This receptor was obtained from a woman younger than 35 in good health.

The DNA for the CDR3 is TGTGCCAGCAGCCTCCTGGGGACTAGCGGGGGCTACGAGCAGTACTTC. Protein: CASSLLGTSGGYEQYF. The rearrangement links TRBV7-2 to TRBJ2-5; 14 bases agree with TRBD2. The tail of the sequence fits TRBJ2-7 better, so the J call may be wrong. CDR3 length equals 16 residues. Per germline, CDR1 SGHTA and CDR2 FQGNSA.